This T cell receptor beta chain was obtained from a study of beta chain features in type 1 diabetes. Every bit of the isolated RNA underwent reverse transcription, so sequencing read expressed TCRB transcripts. Some clones are missing from TCRdb's copy, which holds only in-frame ones; the method was immunoSEQ multiplex PCR. This sample has about 160,000 clones, with 63% found just once. Worth noting for this clone: Its antigen remains unknown.

Via CD45RO/CCR7/CD25/CD127/CD95/CD27, cells of the CD4+ naive, central memory, regulatory and stem cell-like memory subsets were sorted. Points from the study as a whole: Among type 1 diabetes patients, VDJ junctions had fewer insertions and more deletions. Shorter TCRB CDR3s, moderately but significantly so, marked every one of the four CD4+ subsets in Type 1 diabetes patients.

The specimen was naive CD4+ T cells from blood. The receptor comes from a man aged 30 to 45 with type 1 diabetes.

The CDR3 spells CASSLSGAEWETQYF. CDR3 coding DNA: TGTGCCAGCAGCCTTAGCGGCGCGGAGTGGGAGACCCAGTACTTC. V usage is TRBV9 and J usage is TRBJ2-5; possible D gene TRBD2, 6 bases. Per germline, CDR1 SGDLS and CDR2 YYNGEE. This CDR3 is 15 amino acids long. The V end lost 4 bases, the J end lost 5 bases, and 18 bases lay between the germline ends.